A selection of T cell receptor beta chains follows, all from one sample in a study of CD8 T cells in ankylosing spondylitis. TCRdb called the 5' RACE reads again in MiXCR, with one record for every CDR3 protein. The sample includes some 700,000 distinct CDR3 sequences, around 17% of them seen just once. The sequenced sample consisted of blood, either unsorted or a sorted T cell fraction (not recorded which). The receptors originated from a male donor with ankylosing spondylitis. The CDR3 runs from the conserved cysteine through the conserved F or W. The order of the fields is D gene, V gene, clone size, J gene, CDR3 protein, CDR3 DNA. A D gene is named only where the DNA matches it firmly. Clone size is not always given. Where it is, it says once, few, many or a class for expanded clones.

.	TRBV12-3/TRBV12-4	many	TRBJ1-6	CASSITGLGDSPLHF	TGTGCCAGCAGCATTACAGGGTTAGGCGATTCACCCCTCCACTTT
TRBD2	TRBV11-2	.	TRBJ2-7	CASSFRLAGTIRSYEQYF	TGTGCCAGCAGCTTTCGACTAGCGGGAACAATTCGGTCCTACGAGCAGTACTTC
.	TRBV6-1	few	TRBJ1-3	CASSEDAGNSGNTIYF	TGTGCCAGCAGTGAAGACGCTGGGAACTCTGGAAACACCATATATTTT
.	TRBV2	few	TRBJ1-6	CASRTRSPLHF	TGTGCCAGCAGGACTCGATCACCCCTCCACTTT
TRBD1	TRBV5-1	few	TRBJ1-1	CASSLAQGAKNTEAFF	TGCGCCAGCAGCTTGGCCCAGGGGGCAAAGAACACTGAAGCTTTCTTT
.	TRBV19	few	TRBJ1-1	CASSIPGLNTEAFF	TGTGCCAGTAGTATCCCGGGACTGAACACTGAAGCTTTCTTT
.	TRBV19	.	TRBJ2-7	CASSIGQLAGEQYF	TGTGCCAGTAGTATAGGACAGCTGGCGGGTGAGCAGTACTTC
.	TRBV27	few	TRBJ1-2	CASQGQGGGYTF	TGTGCCAGCCAGGGGCAGGGTGGAGGCTACACCTTC
.	TRBV19	.	TRBJ1-4	CASSTVTARPNEKLFF	TGTGCCAGTAGTACAGTGACAGCCAGGCCAAATGAAAAACTGTTTTTT
TRBD2	TRBV12-3/TRBV12-4	few	TRBJ2-2	CASSPGWGGNGELFF	TGTGCCAGCAGTCCCGGGTGGGGGGGAAACGGGGAGCTGTTTTTT
TRBD1	TRBV9	few	TRBJ2-5	CASSRDRGGETQYF	TGTGCCAGCAGCAGGGACAGGGGCGGAGAGACCCAGTACTTC
.	TRBV10-3	few	TRBJ1-2	CAISEAQGSEGYTF	TGTGCCATCAGTGAGGCCCAGGGTTCTGAGGGCTACACCTTC
.	TRBV20-1	.	TRBJ2-4	CSAPGDADIQYF	TGCAGTGCTCCAGGGGATGCGGACATTCAGTACTTC
.	TRBV7-8	.	TRBJ2-7	CASSLGSGQNYEQYF	TGTGCCAGCAGCTTAGGGAGCGGGCAAAACTACGAGCAGTACTTC
.	TRBV5-5	.	TRBJ2-6	CASSPGGTAPGANVLTF	TGTGCCAGCAGCCCTGGAGGGACGGCCCCGGGGGCCAACGTCCTGACTTTC
.	TRBV2	.	TRBJ2-2	CASFVAWQAHANTGELFF	TGTGCCAGCTTCGTGGCGTGGCAGGCCCACGCGAACACCGGGGAGCTGTTTTTT
.	TRBV7-3	few	TRBJ2-1	CASSKSSSYNEQFF	TGTGCCAGCAGTAAGTCGAGCTCCTACAATGAGCAGTTCTTC
TRBD2	TRBV5-1	.	TRBJ2-1	CASSFLTSGGEAYNEQFF	TGCGCCAGCAGCTTCCTCACTAGCGGGGGGGAGGCCTACAATGAGCAGTTCTTC
.	TRBV18	few	TRBJ2-4	CASSHRDTGAKNIQYF	TGTGCCAGCTCACATCGGGACACCGGGGCCAAAAACATTCAGTACTTC
TRBD1	TRBV24-1	.	TRBJ2-5	CATSEGDRESQETQYF	TGTGCCACCAGTGAGGGGGACAGGGAATCCCAAGAGACCCAGTACTTC
.	TRBV15	.	TRBJ2-7	CATSRDAINVGYEQYF	TGTGCCACCAGCAGAGATGCAATAAACGTGGGATACGAGCAGTACTTC
.	TRBV11-3	.	TRBJ1-1	CASSQRGSTEAFF	TGTGCCAGCAGCCAAAGGGGTAGCACTGAAGCTTTCTTT
.	TRBV29-1	.	TRBJ1-1	CSVVVGRTNTEAFF	TGCAGCGTTGTCGTAGGGCGGACGAACACTGAAGCTTTCTTT
.	TRBV12-3/TRBV12-4	.	TRBJ2-2	CASVGANTGELFF	TGTGCCAGCGTGGGGGCGAACACCGGGGAGCTGTTTTTT
.	TRBV5-1	many	TRBJ1-1	CASRSPSYTEAFF	TGCGCCAGCCGGTCCCCCTCCTACACTGAAGCTTTCTTT
.	TRBV10-3	few	TRBJ2-5	CAISTPGETQYF	TGTGCCATCAGTACCCCCGGGGAGACCCAGTACTTC